The 25 T cell receptor beta chains below come from one sample, sequenced in a study of T cell changes during pregnancy in multiple sclerosis. The data were produced by immunoSEQ multiplex PCR, yet TCRdb's version contains in-frame clones alone and is incomplete. The profile covers 9,500 to 12,000 clones, with over 65% appearing a single time and about 11% taken by the ten largest. This specimen consisted of CD8+ T cells from peripheral blood mononuclear cells, obtained after pregnancy. All receptors derive from a female donor in good health, enrolled as a control in a pregnancy study.

The chain recombines TRBV21-1 with TRBJ1-3; no check of the table's D call, TRBD1, against the DNA was made. TRBV21-1 is assigned pseudogene status. This CDR3 comprises 16 residues. CDR3 bases: TGTGCCAGCAGCAAAAGAGACAGGGCGACTGGAAACACCATATATTTT. Its protein product is CASSKRDRATGNTIYF.

J is TRBJ2-1 and V is TRBV7-9; maybe TRBD2 (6 bases). The CDR3 runs to 15 residues. From germline, CDR1 is SEHNR and CDR2 FQNEAQ (reference sequence). The ends were cut back, 3 bases at V and 0 bases at J, with 9 bases in the middle. The CDR3 reads CASSFIGSSYNEQFF. In DNA form, the CDR3 reads TGTGCCAGCAGCTTTATCGGGAGCTCCTACAATGAGCAGTTCTTC.

For the CDR3, the DNA is TGTGCCAGCAGCTCCTCTGGGGAGTACGAGCAGTACTTC. Protein sequence: CASSSSGEYEQYF. The chain recombines TRBV11-3 with TRBJ2-7, with TRBD2 as a possible D gene (5 bases). This CDR3 is built from 13 residues. V lost 4 bases, J lost 4 bases, and 11 bases lay in between. Germline assignment: CDR1 SGHNT and CDR2 YENEEA.

This clone came up a few times. This chain links TRBV19 with TRBJ2-7; TRBD2 aligns across 8 bases. The CDR3 is 13 residues long. From germline, CDR1 is LNHDA and CDR2 SQIVND (reference sequence). The junction had 5 bases not matched to a gene; V was cut back by 6 bases and J by 4 bases. The CDR3 spells CASSQAGEYEQYF. In DNA form, the CDR3 reads TGTGCCAGTAGCCAAGCGGGGGAATACGAGCAGTACTTC.

The rearrangement uses TRBV6-1 and TRBJ2-7, with D possibly matching TRBD2 (6 bases). The CDR3 runs to 12 residues. Germline CDR1 reads MNHNS; CDR2 reads SASEGT. Trimming took off 11 bases at V and 4 bases at J, with 15 bases between the two ends. The CDR3 nucleotides read TGTGCCTGTCTTGGCGGGGCATACGAGCAGTACTTC. This sequence encodes CACLGGAYEQYF.

The V and J genes are TRBV5-8 and TRBJ2-5; possible D gene TRBD2, 6 bases. From germline, CDR1 is SGHTS and CDR2 YDEGEE. Trimming shortened V by 7 bases and J by 4 bases, and 20 bases separated the two germline ends. There are 15 residues in the CDR3. In DNA, the CDR3 is TGTGCCAGCCAGAGGGACGGAGGGACCCCAGAGACCCAGTACTTC. Its protein product is CASQRDGGTPETQYF.

This chain links TRBV6-1 with TRBJ2-7, with 8 nucleotides matching TRBD1. Germline assignment: CDR1 MNHNS and CDR2 SASEGT. J gave up 3 bases and V 8 bases, and 6 bases lay outside the gene matches. The CDR3 runs to 13 residues. CDR3 nucleotide sequence: TGTGCCAGCTCCGGGACAGGAGTCTACGAGCAGTACTTC. Residues: CASSGTGVYEQYF.

V gene TRBV7-6 combines with J gene TRBJ2-1; 14 bases line up with TRBD2. CDR1 is SGHVS, CDR2 FNYEAQ, per germline. The V segment lost 6 bases and the J segment 9 bases; nucleotides outside the gene matches: 4. This CDR3 region has 14 residues. DNA of the CDR3: TGTGCCAGCAGATGGGGGACTAGCGGGGGTGAGCAGTTCTTC. As protein: CASRWGTSGGEQFF.

The V gene is TRBV7-9, the J gene TRBJ2-1; 8 positions match TRBD2. V trimming: 4 bases; J trimming: 10 bases; junction bases outside the gene matches: 0. The CDR3 contains 11 residues. CDR1 and CDR2 (germline): SEHNR, FQNEAQ (reference sequence). The CDR3 spells CASSWTSEQFF. In DNA, the CDR3 is TGTGCCAGCAGCTGGACTAGCGAGCAGTTCTTC.

This clone turned up a few times. The genes are TRBV6-4 and TRBJ1-2, with D maybe TRBD1 (5 bases). V lost 0 bases and J lost 8, with 13 bases in between. The CDR3 length is 14 residues. Germline-derived CDR1 and CDR2 are MRHNA and SNTAGT. The CDR3 bases are TGTGCCAGCAGTGACTCGGAGTCCGGGGGAGGCTACACCTTC. Translated, it gives CASSDSESGGGYTF.

This clone is labeled as large. This rearrangement joins TRBV5-1 to TRBJ2-5, with 10 bases identical to TRBD2. Germline V lookup: CDR1 SGHRS, CDR2 YFSETQ. Germline trimming cut 2 bases from V and 9 bases from J; bases unmatched to any gene: 7. The CDR3 spans 14 residues. The CDR3 spells CASSFAAGGPAQYF. CDR3 nucleotides: TGCGCCAGCAGCTTCGCAGCGGGGGGGCCTGCCCAGTACTTC. Filled out from reference TRBV5-1 and TRBJ2-5, the complete variable domain reads KAGVTQTPRYLIKTRGQQVTLSCSPISGHRSVSWYQQTPGQGLQFLFEYFSETQRNKGNFPGRFSGRQFSNSRSEMNVSTLELGDSALYLCASSFAAGGPAQYFGPGTRLLVL.

This clone was picked up a small number of times. The chain recombines TRBV19 with TRBJ2-3; 13 nucleotides agree with TRBD2. Trimming cost V 4 bases and J 6 bases; bases outside gene matches: 4. CDR1 and CDR2 (germline): LNHDA, SQIVND (reference sequence). The CDR3 runs to 15 residues. CDR3 in amino acids: CASSRTSGSLDTQYF. In DNA form, the CDR3 reads TGTGCCAGTAGTAGGACTAGCGGGAGCTTGGATACGCAGTATTTT.

This clone ranks as medium-sized. The chain employs TRBV6-4 and TRBJ2-3; the match to TRBD2 covers 9 bases. V trimming: 3 bases; J trimming: 4 bases; junction bases outside the gene matches: 5. Germline loops: CDR1 MRHNA, CDR2 SNTAGT. This CDR3 has 15 residues. In DNA form, the CDR3 reads TGTGCCAGCAGTGAGCTGGGACTAGCAGCAGATACGCAGTATTTT. Translating it yields CASSELGLAADTQYF.

CDR3 in DNA: TGTGCCAGCAGCATCATAGCGGGAGGGCGGCAAAACATTCAGTACTTC. Translating gives CASSIIAGGRQNIQYF. The rearrangement links TRBV11-1 to TRBJ2-4, with 11 bases aligning to TRBD2. Germline CDR1 is SGHAT and CDR2 is FQDESV (reference sequence). V lost 5 bases and J lost 5; bases outside the gene matches: 8. The CDR3 extends over 16 amino acids.

This clone was detected only a few times. CDR3 region: CASSLLPTGRDYGYTF. The CDR3 DNA reads TGTGCCAGCAGTTTACTCCCGACAGGCCGTGACTATGGCTACACCTTC. The rearrangement uses TRBV28 and TRBJ1-2, with D tentatively TRBD1 (6 bases). The CDR3 loop spans 16 amino acids. Germline V CDR1 and CDR2: MDHEN, SYDVKM. V shed 2 bases and J shed 3 bases, with 16 bases lying between them.

This clone showed up just once. This rearrangement joins TRBV6-1 to TRBJ1-1; no definite D call. This CDR3 contains 15 residues. Trimming took off 2 bases at V and 3 bases at J, with 13 bases between the two ends. CDR1 and CDR2 (germline): MNHNS, SASEGT. The chain's CDR3 is CASSEWWRVDTEAFF. CDR3 nucleotide sequence: TGTGCCAGCAGTGAATGGTGGCGGGTGGACACTGAAGCTTTCTTT.

This chain joins TRBV27 and TRBJ1-1; D unresolved. The V end was cut by 8 bases, the J end by 6 bases, with 16 bases between. The V gene's germline CDR1 is MNHEY and CDR2 SMNVEV (reference sequence). The CDR3 consists of 13 residues. CDR3 sequence reads: CASLGSGSAEAFF. CDR3 DNA sequence: TGTGCCAGCCTAGGGTCGGGATCAGCTGAAGCTTTCTTT.

The V call is TRBV6-4, the J call TRBJ2-3; 11 positions match TRBD2. V was pared by 2 bases and J by 2 bases, with 3 bases of the junction left unmatched. Germline-derived CDR1 and CDR2 are MRHNA and SNTAGT. This CDR3 region has 16 residues. The CDR3 loop reads CASSDLAGGNTDTQYF. The CDR3 DNA reads as TGTGCCAGCAGTGACCTAGCGGGGGGAAACACAGATACGCAGTATTTT.

The genes are TRBV6-1 and TRBJ1-5; 7 bases agree with TRBD1. The CDR3 has 15 residues. V gave up 0 bases and J gave up 7 bases; unmatched junction bases: 6. Germline CDR1 and CDR2: MNHNS and SASEGT. The CDR3 is CASSEAGTAAQPQHF. For the CDR3, the DNA is TGTGCCAGCAGTGAAGCGGGGACAGCCGCGCAGCCCCAGCATTTT.

This chain joins TRBV19 and TRBJ1-1; 8 nucleotides agree with TRBD1. This CDR3 has 15 amino acids. The V and J ends lost 5 bases and 4 bases, in that order; junction bases with no gene match: 9. Germline CDR1 LNHDA, CDR2 SQIVND (reference sequence). The CDR3 loop reads CASSPTWTGITEAFF. The CDR3 nucleotides read TGTGCCAGTAGTCCCACTTGGACAGGGATCACTGAAGCTTTCTTT.

The genes are TRBV6-4 and TRBJ1-1; 7 nucleotides align to TRBD1. The CDR3 is 15 residues long. Trimming removed 3 bases from V and 4 bases from J; junction bases left unmatched: 8. Germline-derived CDR1 and CDR2 are MRHNA and SNTAGT. The CDR3 DNA reads as TGTGCCAGCAGTGAGCGGACAGGAGGGGTCACTGAAGCTTTCTTT. This codes for CASSERTGGVTEAFF.

This clone was seen only a few times. The CDR3 coding sequence is TGTGCCAGCGGAGCCATTGGGTACGAGCAGTACTTC. Amino acids: CASGAIGYEQYF. This chain connects TRBV6-1 to TRBJ2-7; D is ambiguous. Germline assignment: CDR1 MNHNS and CDR2 SASEGT. Trimming left V 8 bases short and J 4 bases short, with 12 bases between. This CDR3 contains 12 residues.

The V gene is TRBV2, the J gene TRBJ1-1; D remains unclear. The germline V gene has CDR1 SNHLY and CDR2 FYNNEI. Trimming removed 9 bases at V and 0 bases at J, with 17 bases between. The CDR3 consists of 15 residues. The CDR3: CARVRRQGMNTEAFF. The CDR3 nucleotides read TGTGCCAGAGTACGCCGACAAGGTATGAACACTGAAGCTTTCTTT. Looking up the rest from reference TRBV2 and TRBJ1-1 gives the full variable domain: EPEVTQTPSHQVTQMGQEVILRCVPISNHLYFYWYRQILGQKVEFLVSFYNNEISEKSEIFDDQFSVERPDGSNFTLKIRSTKLEDSAMYFCARVRRQGMNTEAFFGQGTRLTVV.

A few counts support this clone. The chain recombines TRBV12-5 with TRBJ2-4, with 10 nucleotides matching TRBD1. Germline loops: CDR1 LGHNT, CDR2 FRNRAP. The junction had 1 base not matched to a gene; V was cut back by 1 base and J by 1 base. The CDR3 runs 16 residues. The CDR3 DNA sequence: TGTGCTAGTGGTTTGGCGGGACAGGGGGCCAAAAACATTCAGTACTTC. Translation: CASGLAGQGAKNIQYF.

This clone was counted once. V is TRBV28 and J is TRBJ2-7; 9 nucleotides agree with TRBD1. Germline V gives CDR1 MDHEN, CDR2 SYDVKM. V lost 6 bases and J lost 6; bases outside the gene matches: 6. This CDR3 region has 13 residues. This CDR3 reads CASRRWTGVEQYF. The CDR3 bases are TGTGCCAGCAGGCGATGGACAGGGGTCGAGCAGTACTTC.